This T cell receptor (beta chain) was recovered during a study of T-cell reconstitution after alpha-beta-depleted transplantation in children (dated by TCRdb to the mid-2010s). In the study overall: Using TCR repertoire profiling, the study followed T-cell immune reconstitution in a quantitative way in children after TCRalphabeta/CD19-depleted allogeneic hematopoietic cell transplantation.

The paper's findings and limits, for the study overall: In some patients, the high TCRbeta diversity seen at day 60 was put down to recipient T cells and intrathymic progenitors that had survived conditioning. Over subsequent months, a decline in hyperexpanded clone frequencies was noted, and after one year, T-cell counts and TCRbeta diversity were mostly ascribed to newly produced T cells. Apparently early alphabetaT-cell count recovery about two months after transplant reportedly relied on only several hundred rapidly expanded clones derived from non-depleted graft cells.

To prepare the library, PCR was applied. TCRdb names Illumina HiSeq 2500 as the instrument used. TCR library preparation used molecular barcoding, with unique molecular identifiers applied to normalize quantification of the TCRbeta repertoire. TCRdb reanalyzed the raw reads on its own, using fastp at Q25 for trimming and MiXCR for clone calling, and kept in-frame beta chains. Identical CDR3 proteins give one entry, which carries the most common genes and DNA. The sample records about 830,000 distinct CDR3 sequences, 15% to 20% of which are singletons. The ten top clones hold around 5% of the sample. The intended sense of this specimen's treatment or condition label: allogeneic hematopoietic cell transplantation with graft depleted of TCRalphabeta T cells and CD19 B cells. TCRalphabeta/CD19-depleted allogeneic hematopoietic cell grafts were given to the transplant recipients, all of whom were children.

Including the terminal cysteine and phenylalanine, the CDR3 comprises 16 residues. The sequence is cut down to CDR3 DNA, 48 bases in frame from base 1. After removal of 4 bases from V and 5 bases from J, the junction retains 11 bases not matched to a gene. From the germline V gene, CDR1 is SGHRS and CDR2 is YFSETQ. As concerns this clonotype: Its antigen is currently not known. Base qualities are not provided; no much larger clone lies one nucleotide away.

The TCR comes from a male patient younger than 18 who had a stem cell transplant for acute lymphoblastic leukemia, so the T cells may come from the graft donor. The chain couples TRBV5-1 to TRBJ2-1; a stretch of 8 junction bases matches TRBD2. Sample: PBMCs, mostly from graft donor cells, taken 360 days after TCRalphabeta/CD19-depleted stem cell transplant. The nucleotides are TGCGCCAGCAGCCACGGGGGAAGCGGGAGACACAATGAGCAGTTCTTC. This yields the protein CASSHGGSGRHNEQFF.